This TCR beta chain was obtained from a study of spatial heterogeneity in lung cancer. On the study more broadly: Counts of TCR transcripts in tumor regions tracked strongly with a T cell module score that came from matched bulk RNA-seq.

Single TCR cDNA molecules each had their own unique molecular identifier. TCRdb analysed the 5' RACE reads with MiXCR anew, one entry per CDR3 protein. The sample yields around 3,100 distinct CDR3 sequences, more than 7% seen once. Time point given: sample taken at primary tumor resection. The 60 to 80 donors had untreated early-stage non-small cell lung cancer. General study results and limits: Counts of expanded alpha and beta TCRs within tumors tracked the tumor nonsynonymous mutation count.

V was shortened by 5 bases and J by 6 bases, with 11 bases between the two germline ends. Germline loops: CDR1 MNHNY, CDR2 SVGAGI (reference sequence). The CDR3 totals 13 residues. This clonotype has a count of ten or more. Its antigen is undetermined. The starting material was lung tumor tissue, obtained at surgery. The source of this sequence is a male donor with early-stage non-small cell lung cancer. The chain has TRBV6-6 and TRBJ2-1; possibly TRBD2 for D (6 bases). The CDR3 nucleotides are TGTGCCAGCAGTCGTGGGGGAGGCAATGAGCAGTTCTTC. Its translation: CASSRGGGNEQFF.